What follows describes a single T cell receptor beta chain. The data were taken from a study of blood T cell repertoires in COVID-19. Study background: Some COVID-19 samples were acute and others convalescent; all came from the United States, Italy and Spain.

The protocol was immunoSEQ multiplex PCR, while the TCRdb copy is restricted to in-frame clones and leaves out a portion. The table shows 140,000 to 150,000 clones, with approximately 90% occurring only once. The CDR3 runs 14 residues. Germline CDR1 MNHEY, CDR2 SMNVEV (reference sequence). V was clipped by 3 bases and J by 5 bases, with 11 bases between them. Sequenced input: peripheral blood. The receptor was derived from a man aged 55 to 70 with active or convalescent COVID-19. The chain is built from TRBV27 and TRBJ1-5; D uncertain. The CDR3 loop is CASSFLGRDQPQHF. CDR3 sequence (DNA): TGTGCCAGCAGTTTCTTAGGGCGGGATCAGCCCCAGCATTTT.